This T cell receptor (beta chain) was sequenced during a study of blood T cell repertoires in COVID-19. On the study more broadly: Acute and convalescent COVID-19 specimens originated in the United States, Italy and Spain. Sources were T cells, B-cell-depleted T cells, or PBMCs; the material itself was cDNA or gDNA.

Sequenced by immunoSEQ multiplex PCR; TCRdb stores in-frame clones only, minus some. In the table there are about 220,000 clones, 75% to 85% of which are singletons. The CDR3 consists of 15 residues. The germline V gene encodes CDR1 SEHNR and CDR2 FQNEAQ (reference sequence). The junction had 5 bases not matched to a gene; V was cut back by 1 base and J by 3 bases. This clone came up once. The chain employs TRBV7-9 and TRBJ2-5; 7 nucleotides align to TRBD1. The clonotype originates from a human donor in a cohort sampled during active COVID-19. Sequenced material: peripheral blood. The CDR3: CASSLGGQLKETQYF. As DNA, the CDR3 is TGTGCCAGCAGCTTAGGGGGACAGCTGAAAGAGACCCAGTACTTC.